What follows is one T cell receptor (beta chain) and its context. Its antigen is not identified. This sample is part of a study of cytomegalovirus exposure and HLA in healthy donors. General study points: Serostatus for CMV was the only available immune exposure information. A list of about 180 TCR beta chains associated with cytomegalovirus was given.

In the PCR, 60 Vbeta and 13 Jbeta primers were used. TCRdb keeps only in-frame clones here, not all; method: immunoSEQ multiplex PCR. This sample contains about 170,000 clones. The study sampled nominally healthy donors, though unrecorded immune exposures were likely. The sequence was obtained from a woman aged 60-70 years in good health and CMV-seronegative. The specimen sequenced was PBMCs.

The CDR3 coding sequence is TGCGCCAGCAGCTCTGGGACTAACGTGGGGAATGAGCAGTTCTTC. Translated: CASSSGTNVGNEQFF. The chain combines TRBV4-3 with TRBJ2-1, with 7 positions matching TRBD2. CDR3 size: 15 residues. Germline V gives CDR1 LGHNA, CDR2 YSLEER. Trimming removed 5 bases from V and 7 bases from J; junction bases left unmatched: 11.